This TCR beta chain was observed in a study of cytomegalovirus exposure and HLA in healthy donors. The study ran its PCR with 60 Vbeta and 13 Jbeta primers. Clones were sequenced by immunoSEQ multiplex PCR, and TCRdb holds only the in-frame ones, with some missing. The table shows fewer than 200,000 clones, with roughly 79% occurring only once. There are 13 residues in the CDR3. V lost 4 bases and J 4 bases, leaving 8 bases between the germline ends. CDR1 is MGHRA and CDR2 is YSYEKL in the germline V gene. This sequence originates from a man aged 25-45 years in good health and CMV-seronegative. The gene calls are TRBV4-1 and TRBJ2-1; D perhaps matches TRBD1 (6 bases). Sample: PBMCs. The DNA of the CDR3 is TGCGCCAGCAGCCCGGACAGTTACAATGAGCAGTTCTTC. Translated, it gives CASSPDSYNEQFF.